This T cell receptor (beta chain) was profiled in a study of T cell responses to AZD1222 COVID-19 vaccine. Whole-study results and caveats: The study identified only six AZD1222 recipients as seropositive at baseline. Spike-specific TCRs gained breadth and depth after people received two AZD1222 doses. Clonal diversity was possibly underestimated; the donors were predominantly white British and more often female.

Of note for this clone: Its antigen is currently unknown.

The table came from immunoSEQ multiplex PCR; TCRdb's copy has only in-frame clones and leaves some out. The table lists about 170,000 clones, just under 95% of them singletons. The V gene lost 1 base and the J gene lost 11 bases, with 21 bases spanning the gap. The length of the CDR3 is 16 residues. CDR1 is SEHNR and CDR2 is FQNEAQ in the germline V gene (reference sequence). The chain uses TRBV7-9 and TRBJ2-1; a possible D gene is TRBD1 (5 bases). This sample comprised peripheral blood, obtained on day 0 of AZD1222 vaccination. The receptor's source is an adult in good health. Here the CDR3 DNA reads TGTGCCAGCAGCTTAGATCTCACCCGGAGTAGGGGTAAGCAGTTCTTC. Translating gives CASSLDLTRSRGKQFF.